The clone carrying this TCR beta chain has only a few counts. Its antigen is undetermined. Germline values: CDR1 MDHEN, CDR2 SYDVKM. The CDR3 is 13 residues long. As originally analysed: Filtering differed because ImmunoSEQ produced junction-only sequences that carried no quality scores. The table came from immunoSEQ multiplex PCR; TCRdb's copy has only in-frame clones and leaves some out. Clone size and the V and J calls come from that table; the DNA yielded D and trimming. The repertoire holds about 2 million clones, with roughly 94% as singletons. The sample is drawn from a study of shared clonotypes between healthy human individuals. General study results and limits: Memory subsets had estimated richness that was generally smaller than that of naive subsets. It was the non-shared clonotypes that had lower generation probabilities than clonotypes shared by all four donors.

The receptor was isolated from a man aged 18 to 29 in good health. The chain has TRBV28 and TRBJ2-5; no reliable D call. The tail of the sequence fits TRBJ2-7 better, so the J call may be wrong. Sequencing used naive CD4+ T cells sorted from blood. Subset meaning: CD45RA+ positively selected. The CDR3 is CASSWTLRYEQYF. CDR3 nucleotide sequence: TGTGCCAGCAGTTGGACGTTGCGCTACGAGCAGTACTTC.